The sequence of this T cell receptor beta chain was determined in a study of STAT5B mutations in CD4+ large granular lymphocyte leukemia. Study background: The CDR3 'QG' motif was associated with a particular HLA allele among healthy donors.

Authors' data handling: Lowest detectable productive clonotype frequency was 2.59 x 10-5. Repertoires were generated with immunoSEQ multiplex PCR, while TCRdb's copy carries only in-frame clones and drops some. Clonal size and the V and J genes are those of that table, whereas D and trimming came from the DNA. The top ten clones hold over 0.35% of a sample with 25,000 to 35,000 clones, about 89% of them seen once. Germline CDR1 MDHEN, CDR2 SYDVKM. V shed 5 bases, J shed 5 bases, and the junction held 8 bases outside the gene matches. This CDR3 contains 15 residues. The TCR originated in a human donor in good health. The chain couples TRBV28 to TRBJ2-5; 10 nucleotides match TRBD2. Sequenced input: CD4+ T cells from blood buffy coats. The CDR3 region is CASSRVAGGGETQYF. CDR3 DNA: TGTGCCAGCAGTCGGGTAGCGGGAGGTGGGGAGACCCAGTACTTC.